This section outlines one T cell receptor beta chain sequence together with its context. What it binds is unknown. The data were produced by immunoSEQ multiplex PCR, yet TCRdb's version contains in-frame clones alone and is incomplete. The sample includes over 85,000 clones, approximately 89% of them seen just once. These data belong to a study of T cell responses to AZD1222 COVID-19 vaccine. General study points: Regions 160-218 and 743-854 dominated among vaccine-associated CD4 TCRs spanning spike. None of the repertoires were sampled until the peak T cell response had passed.

Sequences were derived from peripheral blood, sampled 28 days after the second AZD1222 dose. This receptor was obtained from an adult who received the AZD1222 COVID-19 vaccine.

For the CDR3, the DNA is TGTGCCAGCAGCTCGGGGGGTCTCGGGGGAGAGCGTGGCTACACCTTC. Translation: CASSSGGLGGERGYTF. The V call is TRBV5-4, the J call TRBJ1-2; D is perhaps TRBD1 (5 bases). V lost 3 bases, J lost 7 bases, and 22 bases lay in between. This CDR3 has 16 residues. In germline, CDR1 is SGHNT, CDR2 YYREEE (reference sequence).